These 2 T cell receptor beta chains share one sample of origin, sequenced in a study of OX40 agonist ivuxolimab in advanced cancers. Produced via immunoSEQ multiplex PCR; TCRdb's table is partial and in-frame only. The sample has tens of thousands of clones; 84% are singletons. Specimen: CD4+ or CD8+ T cells sorted from blood, collected in a trial of the OX40 agonist ivuxolimab. The receptors were sampled from an adult with an advanced solid tumor such as melanoma, head and neck, liver or kidney cancer.

This clone came up a few times. The rearrangement joins TRBV14 to TRBJ2-4; D call uncertain. CDR3 size: 16 residues. The germline CDR1 and CDR2 sequences are SGHDN and FVKESK. Trimming shortened V by 4 bases and J by 3 bases, and 16 bases separated the two germline ends. The CDR3 protein is CASSPSRGLGKNIQYF. The CDR3 coding sequence is TGTGCCAGCAGCCCCTCGAGAGGTCTTGGCAAAAACATTCAGTACTTC.

The chain combines TRBV25-1 with TRBJ2-5; no clear D. The length of the CDR3 is 15 residues. Deletions cut 0 bases from V and 2 bases from J, with 10 bases between. Germline lookup yields CDR1 MGHDK and CDR2 SYGVNS. Here the CDR3 DNA reads TGTGCCAGCAGTGAATATTTGGGCCAACAAGAGACCCAGTACTTC. This gives the protein CASSEYLGQQETQYF.